This T cell receptor beta chain is from a study of blood T cell repertoires in COVID-19. The CDR3 is 13 residues long. Germline V gene sequence: CDR1 SQVTM, CDR2 ANQGSEA. J lost 5 bases, V lost 4 bases, and 6 bases had no gene match. Profiled with immunoSEQ multiplex PCR; TCRdb holds only in-frame clones, not every one. The data contain 110,000 or so clones, 70% to 90% of them singletons. The sequence came from a middle-aged man with acute or convalescent COVID-19. The specimen sequenced was peripheral blood. The chain carries TRBV29-1 and TRBJ2-7, with TRBD1 identical over 9 bases. The CDR3 spells CSVVTGGQDEQYF. Here the CDR3 DNA reads TGCAGCGTTGTGACAGGGGGACAGGACGAGCAGTACTTC.